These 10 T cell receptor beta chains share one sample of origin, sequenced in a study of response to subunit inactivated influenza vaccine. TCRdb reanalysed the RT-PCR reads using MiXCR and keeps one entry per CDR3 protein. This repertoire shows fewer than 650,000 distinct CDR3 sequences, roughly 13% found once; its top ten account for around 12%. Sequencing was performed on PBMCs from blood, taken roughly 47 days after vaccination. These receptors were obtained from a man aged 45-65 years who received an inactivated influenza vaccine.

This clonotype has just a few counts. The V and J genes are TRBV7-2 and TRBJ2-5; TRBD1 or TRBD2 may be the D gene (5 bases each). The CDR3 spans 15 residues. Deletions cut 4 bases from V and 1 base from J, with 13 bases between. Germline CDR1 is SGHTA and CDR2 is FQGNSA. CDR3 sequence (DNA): TGTGCCAGCAGCTCGCTCGCAGGGAGCCAAGAGACCCAGTACTTC. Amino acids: CASSSLAGSQETQYF.

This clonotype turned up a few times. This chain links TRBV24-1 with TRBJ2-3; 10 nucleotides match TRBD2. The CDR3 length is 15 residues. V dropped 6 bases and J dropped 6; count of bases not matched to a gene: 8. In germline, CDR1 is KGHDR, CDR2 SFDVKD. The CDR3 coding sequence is TGTGCCACCAGTCCAGCGGGAGGGCCAGGGGATACGCAGTATTTT. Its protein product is CATSPAGGPGDTQYF.

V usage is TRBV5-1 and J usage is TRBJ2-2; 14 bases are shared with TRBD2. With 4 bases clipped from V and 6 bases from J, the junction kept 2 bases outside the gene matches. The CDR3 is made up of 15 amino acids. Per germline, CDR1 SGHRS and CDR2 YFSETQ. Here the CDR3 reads CASSGGLAGAGELFF. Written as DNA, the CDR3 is TGCGCCAGCAGCGGGGGACTAGCGGGAGCCGGGGAGCTGTTTTTT.

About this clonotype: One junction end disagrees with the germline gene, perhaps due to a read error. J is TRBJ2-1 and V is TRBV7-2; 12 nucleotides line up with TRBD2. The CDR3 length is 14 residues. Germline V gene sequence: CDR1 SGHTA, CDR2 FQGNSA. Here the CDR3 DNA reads TGTGCCAGCGGACTAGCGGGGAACTACAATGAGCGGTTCTTC. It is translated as CASGLAGNYNERFF.

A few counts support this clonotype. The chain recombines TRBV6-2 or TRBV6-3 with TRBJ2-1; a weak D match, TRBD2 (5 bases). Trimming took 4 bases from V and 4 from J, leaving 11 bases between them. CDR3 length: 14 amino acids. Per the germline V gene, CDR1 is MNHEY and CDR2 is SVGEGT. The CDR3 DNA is TGTGCCAGCAGTTTTAGCGAGACGTACAATGAGCAGTTCTTC. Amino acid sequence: CASSFSETYNEQFF.

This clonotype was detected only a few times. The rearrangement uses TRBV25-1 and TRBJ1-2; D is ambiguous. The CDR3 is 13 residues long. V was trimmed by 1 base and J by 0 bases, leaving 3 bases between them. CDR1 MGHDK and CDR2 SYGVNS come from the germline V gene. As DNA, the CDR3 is TGTGCCAGCAGTGAATTTGCTAACTATGGCTACACCTTC. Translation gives CASSEFANYGYTF.

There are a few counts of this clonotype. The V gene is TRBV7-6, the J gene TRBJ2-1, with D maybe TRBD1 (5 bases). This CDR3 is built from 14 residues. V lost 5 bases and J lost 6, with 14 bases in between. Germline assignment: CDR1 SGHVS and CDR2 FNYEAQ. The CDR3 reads CASSRNVGANEQFF. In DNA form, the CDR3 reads TGTGCCAGCAGCCGGAATGTAGGGGCCAATGAGCAGTTCTTC.

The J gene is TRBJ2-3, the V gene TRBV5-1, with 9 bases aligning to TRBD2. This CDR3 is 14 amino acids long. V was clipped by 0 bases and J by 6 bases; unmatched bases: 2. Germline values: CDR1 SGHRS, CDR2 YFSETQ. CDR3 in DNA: TGCGCCAGCAGCTTGGGTACTAGCGGGGATACGCAGTATTTT. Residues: CASSLGTSGDTQYF.

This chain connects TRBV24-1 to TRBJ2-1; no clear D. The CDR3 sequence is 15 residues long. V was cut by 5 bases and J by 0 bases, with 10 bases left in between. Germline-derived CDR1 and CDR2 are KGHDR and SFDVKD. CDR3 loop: CATSATAYSYNEQFF. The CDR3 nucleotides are TGTGCCACCAGTGCGACGGCTTACTCCTACAATGAGCAGTTCTTC.

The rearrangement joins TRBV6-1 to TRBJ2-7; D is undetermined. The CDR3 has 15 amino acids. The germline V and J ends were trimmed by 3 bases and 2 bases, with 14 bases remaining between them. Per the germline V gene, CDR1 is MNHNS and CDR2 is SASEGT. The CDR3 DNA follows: TGTGCCAGCAGTGACCCGTGGCAGCTACCCTACGAGCAGTACTTC. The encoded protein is CASSDPWQLPYEQYF.